Given below is one TCR beta chain in context. The antigen is not known. The V segment lost 8 bases and the J segment 6 bases; nucleotides outside the gene matches: 20. This CDR3 has 17 residues. Germline values: CDR1 MNHEY, CDR2 SMNVEV (reference sequence). These data are taken from a study of T cell responses to AZD1222 COVID-19 vaccine. Study-level points and caveats: Vaccine-associated CD4 TCRs ranged over spike, dominating at 160-218 and 743-854. Donors were largely white British and mainly female; clonal diversity was possibly underestimated.

Produced via immunoSEQ multiplex PCR; TCRdb's table is partial and in-frame only. The table has 110,000 to 150,000 clones, roughly nine tenths seen once. The TCR originated in an adult in good health. The chain employs TRBV27 and TRBJ1-1; 8 nucleotides line up with TRBD1. This specimen consisted of peripheral blood, obtained on day 0 of AZD1222 vaccination. For the CDR3, the DNA is TGTGCCAGCCAGGAGGGGGGACAGGTGAATCCGAGGGCTGAAGCTTTCTTT. Protein: CASQEGGQVNPRAEAFF.